One sample yielded the 10 T cell receptor beta chains listed below, sequenced in a study of T-cell reconstitution after alpha-beta-depleted transplantation in children. Library preparation (for TCRbeta) was performed with unique molecular identifiers. From the PCR reads, TCRdb called clonotypes with MiXCR, one entry per CDR3 protein. Among 250,000 to 400,000 distinct CDR3 sequences listed, more than 20% were seen once. The sequencing used PBMCs, mostly from graft donor cells, collected 180 days after TCRalphabeta/CD19-depleted stem cell transplant. The receptors stem from a male patient younger than 18 who had a stem cell transplant for acute lymphoblastic leukemia, so the T cells may come from the graft donor.

Concerning this clonotype: It may be a read error: a sequence one base away is much more abundant. J is TRBJ1-1 and V is TRBV7-2, with D possibly TRBD1 on 6 matching bases. CDR3 length: 16 residues. Trimming took off 5 bases at V and 2 bases at J, with 18 bases between the two ends. Germline V gives CDR1 SGHTA, CDR2 FQGNSA. The CDR3 loop reads CASSSQWGARNTEAFF. The DNA for the CDR3 is TGTGCCAGCAGCAGCCAATGGGGGGCGCGAAACACTGAAGCTTTCTTT.

This sequence joins TRBV20-1 and TRBJ2-4, with TRBD1 identical over 9 bases. This CDR3 is built from 12 residues. The V gene end was trimmed by 5 bases and the J gene end by 6 bases; junction bases not matched to a gene: 2. Germline V gene lookup returns CDR1 DFQATT and CDR2 SNEGSKA (reference sequence). The CDR3, as DNA: TGCAGTGCTGGACAGGGGCTAAACATTCAGTACTTC. Translated, it gives CSAGQGLNIQYF.

A few counts support this clonotype. This rearrangement joins TRBV5-1 to TRBJ2-1; either TRBD1 or TRBD2 may fit D (5 bases each). Germline values: CDR1 SGHRS, CDR2 YFSETQ. Trimming left V 4 bases short and J 5 bases short, with 19 bases between. The length of the CDR3 is 16 residues. CDR3 region: CASSARLTSGHNEQFF. The CDR3 coding sequence is TGCGCCAGCAGCGCTCGACTAACTTCGGGACACAATGAGCAGTTCTTC. Filled out from reference TRBV5-1 and TRBJ2-1, the complete variable domain reads KAGVTQTPRYLIKTRGQQVTLSCSPISGHRSVSWYQQTPGQGLQFLFEYFSETQRNKGNFPGRFSGRQFSNSRSEMNVSTLELGDSALYLCASSARLTSGHNEQFFGPGTRLTVL.

The gene calls are TRBV20-1 and TRBJ2-7; 7 bases map to TRBD1. Germline V lookup: CDR1 DFQATT, CDR2 SNEGSKA (reference sequence). The CDR3 covers 12 residues. The CDR3 is CSTGTVTYEQYF. CDR3 DNA sequence: TGCAGCACCGGGACAGTAACCTACGAGCAGTACTTC.

This clonotype was detected a few times. This chain links TRBV12-3 or TRBV12-4 with TRBJ2-3; TRBD1 agrees at 10 bases. There are 15 residues in the CDR3. The J segment lost 6 bases and the V segment lost 5 bases, leaving 8 bases of the junction unmatched. The CDR3 sequence: CASSVRGQGRDTQYF. CDR3 nucleotide sequence: TGTGCCAGCAGTGTTAGGGGACAGGGGAGGGATACGCAGTATTTT.

V and J are TRBV10-3 and TRBJ2-7; 7 nucleotides align to TRBD1. V dropped 4 bases and J dropped 3; count of bases not matched to a gene: 3. The CDR3 consists of 13 residues. Germline-derived CDR1 and CDR2 are ENHRY and SYGVKD. The CDR3 loop is CAISVAGGYEQYF. The CDR3 bases are TGTGCCATCAGTGTGGCAGGGGGCTACGAGCAGTACTTC.

The V and J genes are TRBV6-1 and TRBJ2-3; 12 positions agree with TRBD2. After removal of 5 bases from V and 4 bases from J, the junction contained 13 bases not matched to a gene. CDR3 length equals 18 residues. Germline values: CDR1 MNHNS, CDR2 SASEGT. CDR3 protein: CASSPYSTSGSVSDTQYF. CDR3 coding DNA: TGTGCCAGCAGTCCCTATTCGACTAGCGGGAGTGTTTCAGATACGCAGTATTTT.

The rearrangement links TRBV5-1 to TRBJ2-5; a possible D gene is TRBD1 (6 bases). This CDR3 contains 14 residues. Between the trimmed V and J ends, which lost 5 bases and 0 bases, there was a span of 11 bases. Looked up from germline, CDR1 is SGHRS and CDR2 is YFSETQ. This chain's CDR3 is CASRPQGYQETQYF. CDR3 coding DNA: TGCGCCAGCAGGCCACAGGGATACCAAGAGACCCAGTACTTC.

This clonotype was detected a few times. The CDR3: CASSKGPGQYHQPQHF. The DNA of the CDR3 is TGTGCCAGCAGCAAAGGACCGGGACAGTATCATCAGCCCCAGCATTTT. The rearrangement joins TRBV21-1 to TRBJ1-5; TRBD1 was called by the table and not checked on the DNA. TRBV21-1 is designated a pseudogene. CDR3 length: 16 amino acids.

The chain links TRBV27 to TRBJ2-1, with 8 bases identical to TRBD2. J gave up 3 bases and V 4 bases, and 5 bases lay outside the gene matches. CDR1 is MNHEY, CDR2 SMNVEV, per germline (reference sequence). CDR3 length: 15 residues. CDR3: CASSYGTRDYNEQFF. CDR3 coding DNA: TGTGCCAGCAGTTACGGGACTAGAGACTACAATGAGCAGTTCTTC.